These 30 T cell receptor beta chains came from one sample sequenced in a study of T cell repertoires in cytomegalovirus infection. Via MiXCR, TCRdb re-called the reads, giving one row per CDR3 protein. The data show more than 400,000 distinct CDR3 sequences, with more than 25% seen just once and less than 15% held by the top ten. The sequencing sample was made of PBMCs. The receptor source for this set is a human donor in good health (CMV status not recorded). Some clones in this sample may be carry-over from other donors' samples.

The V and J genes are TRBV4-1 and TRBJ2-1; the D gene is possibly TRBD2 (5 bases). The ends were cut back, 0 bases at V and 3 bases at J, with 18 bases in the middle. The CDR3 is 18 residues long. The germline V gene encodes CDR1 MGHRA and CDR2 YSYEKL. The CDR3 region has the DNA TGCGCCAGCAGCCAAGATGGCTTAGGGCTAGCAAACTACAATGAGCAGTTCTTC. This translates into CASSQDGLGLANYNEQFF.

This clonotype was seen a handful of times. The chain is built from TRBV3-1 and TRBJ2-7; 9 bases match TRBD2. Germline lookup yields CDR1 LGHDT and CDR2 YNNKEL (reference sequence). The CDR3 spans 15 residues. Germline trimming cut 0 bases from V and 5 bases from J; bases unmatched to any gene: 5. This chain's CDR3 is CASSQDLAGRNEQYF. In DNA, the CDR3 is TGTGCCAGCAGCCAAGATCTAGCGGGAAGGAACGAGCAGTACTTC.

The gene calls are TRBV29-1 and TRBJ1-6; tentative D call: TRBD1 (6 bases). Germline V gene data show CDR1 as SQVTM and CDR2 as ANQGSEA. This CDR3 spans 14 amino acids. The V end lost 1 base, the J end lost 7 bases, and 11 bases lay between the germline ends. DNA for the CDR3: TGCAGCGTTGAAGGCACAGGGCCAAATTCACCCCTCCACTTT. It encodes CSVEGTGPNSPLHF.

This clonotype was detected only a few times. The rearrangement uses TRBV20-1 and TRBJ2-2; perhaps TRBD1 as D (6 bases). Trimming stripped 0 bases from V and 6 bases from J, with 14 bases between. CDR1 and CDR2 from the germline V gene are DFQATT and SNEGSKA (reference sequence). The CDR3 sequence is 15 residues long. CDR3 sequence: CSARDIGGEAGELFF. CDR3 in DNA: TGCAGTGCTAGAGATATAGGGGGTGAGGCCGGGGAGCTGTTTTTT.

The rearrangement uses TRBV7-2 and TRBJ1-5; 9 nucleotides match TRBD1. With 3 bases clipped from V and 1 base from J, the junction kept 10 bases outside the gene matches. The CDR3 contains 18 residues. Germline CDR1 is SGHTA and CDR2 is FQGNSA. CDR3: CASSLRHGQGISNQPQHF. For the CDR3, the DNA is TGTGCCAGCAGCTTGCGTCACGGACAGGGGATCAGCAATCAGCCCCAGCATTTT.

The V and J genes are TRBV7-2 and TRBJ2-6; no clear D gene. Per the germline V gene, CDR1 is SGHTA and CDR2 is FQGNSA. Deletions cut 1 base from V and 0 bases from J, with 10 bases between. The CDR3 contains 17 residues. CDR3 coding DNA: TGTGCCAGCAGCTTAGTGAGAGGCGGCTCTGGGGCCAACGTCCTGACTTTC. Protein product: CASSLVRGGSGANVLTF.

This clonotype was found many times. This chain's CDR3 is CASRAGGRTYEQYF. CDR3 in DNA: TGTGCCAGTAGGGCCGGAGGGCGGACCTACGAGCAGTACTTC. The chain employs TRBV19 and TRBJ2-7, with D possibly TRBD2 on 6 matching bases. Germline V CDR1 and CDR2: LNHDA, SQIVND (reference sequence). V lost 6 bases and J lost 2, with 14 bases in between. The CDR3 runs 14 residues.

This clonotype was counted once. CDR3 region: CASSYGGFQPQHF. The CDR3 bases are TGTGCCAGCAGTTATGGAGGATTTCAGCCCCAGCATTTT. The rearrangement links TRBV6-2 or TRBV6-3 to TRBJ1-5; D ambiguous. CDR3 length equals 13 residues. Trimming cost V 3 bases and J 6 bases, with 9 bases left between them. CDR1 and CDR2 from the germline V gene are MNHEY and SVGEGT.

This clonotype was picked up a small number of times. The DNA of the CDR3 is TGTGCCAGCAGTTACCAGTTTCGGGTGAGCACAGATACGCAGTATTTT. Translation gives CASSYQFRVSTDTQYF. The chain links TRBV6-2 or TRBV6-3 to TRBJ2-3; D unresolved. V was trimmed by 2 bases and J by 0 bases, leaving 12 bases between them. CDR3 length equals 16 residues. Germline V gene sequence: CDR1 MNHEY, CDR2 SVGEGT.

The rearrangement joins TRBV27 to TRBJ2-1; D is unresolved. V lost 10 bases and J 12 bases, leaving 22 bases between the germline ends. Per germline, CDR1 MNHEY and CDR2 SMNVEV (reference sequence). The CDR3 is made up of 13 amino acids. This chain's CDR3 is CATSMGSWRGQFF. The CDR3 region has the DNA TGTGCCACCTCGATGGGCTCGTGGAGAGGGCAGTTCTTC.

The chain has TRBV12-3 or TRBV12-4 and TRBJ1-2; D gene ambiguous. V lost 2 bases and J lost 4, with 8 bases in between. This CDR3 is built from 13 residues. DNA for the CDR3: TGTGCCAGCAGTTTATTGGCGGCCTATGGCTACACCTTC. It specifies CASSLLAAYGYTF.

This clonotype showed up just a few times. The CDR3 nucleotides are TGCAGTGCCCTAGCGGGAGAGGAGACCCAGTACTTC. Translated: CSALAGEETQYF. The chain recombines TRBV20-1 with TRBJ2-5; 10 bases match TRBD2. The CDR3 covers 12 residues. Germline CDR1 and CDR2: DFQATT and SNEGSKA (reference sequence). After removal of 6 bases from V and 5 bases from J, the junction contained 3 bases not matched to a gene.

V is TRBV4-1 and J is TRBJ2-1; 9 bases match TRBD2. Germline V gives CDR1 MGHRA, CDR2 YSYEKL. The CDR3 extends over 16 amino acids. V was clipped by 1 base and J by 2 bases; unmatched bases: 3. CDR3: CASSQGPSGTYNEQFF. CDR3 in DNA: TGCGCCAGCAGCCAAGGGCCTAGCGGGACCTACAATGAGCAGTTCTTC.

V and J are TRBV28 and TRBJ2-5; 9 bases fit TRBD1. The CDR3 runs 13 residues. V was pared by 8 bases and J by 6 bases, with 7 bases of the junction left unmatched. The germline gives CDR1 MDHEN, CDR2 SYDVKM. CDR3 DNA sequence: TGTGCCAGCGGAAAACAGGGGGCGAAGACCCAGTACTTC. This gives the protein CASGKQGAKTQYF.

This clonotype was picked up a small number of times. The rearrangement uses TRBV7-9 and TRBJ1-1; a weak D match, TRBD1 (6 bases). The CDR3 is made up of 14 amino acids. V shed 3 bases and J shed 1 base, with 9 bases lying between them. Germline V lookup: CDR1 SEHNR, CDR2 FQNEAQ (reference sequence). The CDR3 here is CASSFVGANTEAFF. CDR3 bases: TGTGCCAGCAGCTTTGTGGGGGCGAACACTGAAGCTTTCTTT. The entire variable domain, with the rest obtained from reference TRBV7-9 and TRBJ1-1, is as follows: DTGVSQNPRHKITKRGQNVTFRCDPISEHNRLYWYRQTLGQGPEFLTYFQNEAQLEKSRLLSDRFSAERPKGSFSTLEIQRTEQGDSAMYLCASSFVGANTEAFFGQGTRLTVV.

The count of this clonotype is one. CDR3 sequence: CASSPSDRQPQHF. The CDR3 region has the DNA TGTGCCAGCTCACCGTCGGACAGACAGCCCCAGCATTTT. This sequence joins TRBV18 and TRBJ1-5; weak D call: TRBD1 (6 bases). CDR1 is KGHSH and CDR2 is LQKENI in the germline V gene. V lost 3 bases, J lost 7 bases, and 10 bases lay in between. The CDR3 spans 13 residues.

This clonotype occurred many times. The rearrangement uses TRBV28 and TRBJ1-3; D ambiguous. The germline V gene has CDR1 MDHEN and CDR2 SYDVKM. This CDR3 comprises 16 residues. V was shortened by 4 bases and J by 0 bases, with 13 bases between the two germline ends. DNA for the CDR3: TGTGCCAGCAGTTCAAAAGGGCTCTCCTCTGGAAACACCATATATTTT. Its translation is CASSSKGLSSGNTIYF.

The genes are TRBV30 and TRBJ1-5, with TRBD1 matching 7 bases. The CDR3 totals 12 residues. Germline lookup yields CDR1 GTSNPN and CDR2 SVGIG (reference sequence). The ends lost 5 bases at V and 4 bases at J; junction bases unmatched: 2. CDR3 bases: TGTGCCTGGGGACAGGCTAATCAGCCCCAGCATTTT. Translating it yields CAWGQANQPQHF.

For this clonotype: Being one base from a much bigger clone, this may be a read error. This chain uses TRBV7-9 with TRBJ1-1, with 11 bases fitting TRBD1. Looked up from germline, CDR1 is SEHNR and CDR2 is FQNEAQ (reference sequence). The CDR3 runs to 14 residues. The CDR3 DNA reads as TGTGCCAGCAGCGCCCGGGACAGGGGGACTGAAGCTCTCTTT. Encoded protein: CASSARDRGTEALF.

This clonotype was found many times. The V call is TRBV7-8, the J call TRBJ2-3; TRBD2 aligns across 11 bases. CDR1 is SGHVS and CDR2 is FQNEAQ in the germline V gene. The CDR3 sequence is 18 residues long. The ends lost 5 bases at V and 1 base at J; junction bases unmatched: 11. CDR3 sequence (DNA): TGTGCCAGCAGCCATAGCGGGAGGGAGGAGTGGGGCACAGATACGCAGTATTTT. Its protein is CASSHSGREEWGTDTQYF. Filled out from reference TRBV7-8 and TRBJ2-3, the complete variable domain reads GAGVSQSPRYKVAKRGQDVALRCDPISGHVSLFWYQQALGQGPEFLTYFQNEAQLDKSGLPSDRFFAERPEGSVSTLKIQRTQQEDSAVYLCASSHSGREEWGTDTQYFGPGTRLTVL.

This clonotype was counted many times. This chain links TRBV11-2 with TRBJ1-6; D might be TRBD1 (5 bases). This CDR3 spans 14 amino acids. The ends were cut back, 1 base at V and 10 bases at J, with 11 bases in the middle. Germline CDR1 and CDR2: SGHAT and FQNNGV. The CDR3 DNA reads TGTGCCAGCAGCTTAGGGGCTGGGGGGTCACCCCTCCACTTT. Amino acid sequence: CASSLGAGGSPLHF.

This clonotype was detected many times. The rearrangement links TRBV7-2 to TRBJ1-2; D remains unclear. The germline gives CDR1 SGHTA, CDR2 FQGNSA. Trimming removed 0 bases from V and 3 bases from J, with 14 bases in between. This CDR3 has 16 amino acids. CDR3 bases: TGTGCCAGCAGCTTAGCGCCCGCAGCGATTTACTATGGCTACACCTTC. Its protein is CASSLAPAAIYYGYTF.

This clonotype has more than one count but fewer than ten. This chain connects TRBV7-9 to TRBJ1-1; TRBD1 might be the D (6 bases). The length of the CDR3 is 15 residues. Trimming cost V 1 base and J 2 bases, with 11 bases left between them. Per germline, CDR1 SEHNR and CDR2 FQNEAQ (reference sequence). CDR3 amino acids: CASSLDGGANTEAFF. DNA of the CDR3: TGTGCCAGCAGCTTAGATGGGGGGGCCAACACTGAAGCTTTCTTT.

The chain couples TRBV29-1 to TRBJ1-2; 8 positions agree with TRBD1. Germline CDR1 reads SQVTM; CDR2 reads ANQGSEA. J lost 1 base, V lost 6 bases, and 10 bases had no gene match. The CDR3 totals 15 residues. The CDR3 loop reads CSVPDRGFDNYGYTF. The CDR3 DNA reads as TGCAGCGTCCCCGACAGGGGTTTCGATAACTATGGCTACACCTTC.

The rearrangement uses TRBV7-8 and TRBJ1-1; no firm D call. This CDR3 is 15 amino acids long. Trimming stripped 1 base from V and 2 bases from J, with 11 bases between. Germline CDR1 reads SGHVS; CDR2 reads FQNEAQ. CDR3 sequence: CASSLGIGINTEAFF. For the CDR3, the DNA is TGTGCCAGCAGCTTAGGGATAGGGATCAACACTGAAGCTTTCTTT.

The gene calls are TRBV19 and TRBJ2-2, with D unresolved. This CDR3 comprises 12 residues. V was shortened by 3 bases and J by 7 bases, with 6 bases between the two germline ends. Germline CDR1 LNHDA, CDR2 SQIVND (reference sequence). The CDR3 sequence is CASSIPDGELFF. The DNA for the CDR3 is TGTGCCAGTAGTATTCCTGACGGGGAGCTGTTTTTT.

The chain couples TRBV12-3 or TRBV12-4 to TRBJ1-3; D unresolved. V was shortened by 6 bases and J by 4 bases, with 10 bases between the two germline ends. The CDR3 runs to 13 residues. The chain's CDR3 is CASRRGEGNTIYF. The CDR3, as DNA: TGTGCCAGCAGGCGAGGAGAGGGAAACACCATATATTTT.

V and J are TRBV14 and TRBJ2-6; 9 positions agree with TRBD1. J lost 1 base, V lost 7 bases, and 11 bases had no gene match. CDR1 SGHDN and CDR2 FVKESK come from the germline V gene. The CDR3 has 18 amino acids. The CDR3 reads CASTKKGQGASGANVLTF. The CDR3 DNA reads as TGTGCCAGCACCAAAAAGGGACAGGGAGCTTCTGGGGCCAACGTCCTGACTTTC. The full variable domain, its missing parts supplied by reference TRBV14 and TRBJ2-6, is EAGVTQFPSHSVIEKGQTVTLRCDPISGHDNLYWYRRVMGKEIKFLLHFVKESKQDESGMPNNRFLAERTGGTYSTLKVQPAELEDSGVYFCASTKKGQGASGANVLTFGAGSRLTVL.

The DNA of the CDR3 is TGCAGTGCAATGCTTGGGGTTAGCAATCAGCCCCAGCATTTT. Residues: CSAMLGVSNQPQHF. This sequence joins TRBV20-1 and TRBJ1-5; D not certain. V shed 6 bases and J shed 0 bases, with 12 bases lying between them. The CDR3 spans 14 residues. CDR1 and CDR2 (germline): DFQATT, SNEGSKA (reference sequence).

The genes are TRBV27 and TRBJ1-5; TRBD1 agrees at 7 bases. Trimming removed 8 bases from V and 3 bases from J; junction bases left unmatched: 16. The CDR3 totals 17 residues. Germline CDR1 MNHEY, CDR2 SMNVEV (reference sequence). The CDR3 loop reads CASSQRGGGVDNQPQHF. CDR3 sequence (DNA): TGTGCCAGCTCCCAGCGGGGAGGGGGCGTGGACAATCAGCCCCAGCATTTT.